The sequence of this TCR beta chain was determined in a study of memory CD4+ T cells and cytomegalovirus serostatus. Overall study context: Of the healthy Belgian adults, nine or ten were CMV seropositive and about 24 seronegative. Regarding the study as a whole: CD4+ memory repertoires contained about 40% of the roughly 160 reported CMV TCRbeta sequences.

A word on this clone: Its antigen remains unknown.

The table came from immunoSEQ multiplex PCR; TCRdb's copy has only in-frame clones and leaves some out. The table shows more than 40,000 clones, with approximately 80% occurring only once. Single viable CD3+CD4+CD8-CD45RO+ cells were sorted as the memory CD4+ T cells. The clonotype was recovered from an adult in good health and CMV-seronegative. Sequencing input: memory CD4+ T cells from blood.

CDR3 protein: CASSLQPYEQYF. As DNA, the CDR3 is TGTGCCAGCAGTCTACAGCCGTACGAGCAGTACTTC. V usage is TRBV2 and J usage is TRBJ2-7; D unclear. V lost 5 bases and J lost 4, with 9 bases in between. The CDR3 is made up of 12 amino acids. Germline CDR1 SNHLY, CDR2 FYNNEI. Using reference TRBV2 and TRBJ2-7 for the parts outside the CDR3, the full variable domain is EPEVTQTPSHQVTQMGQEVILRCVPISNHLYFYWYRQILGQKVEFLVSFYNNEISEKSEIFDDQFSVERPDGSNFTLKIRSTKLEDSAMYFCASSLQPYEQYFGPGTRLTVT.